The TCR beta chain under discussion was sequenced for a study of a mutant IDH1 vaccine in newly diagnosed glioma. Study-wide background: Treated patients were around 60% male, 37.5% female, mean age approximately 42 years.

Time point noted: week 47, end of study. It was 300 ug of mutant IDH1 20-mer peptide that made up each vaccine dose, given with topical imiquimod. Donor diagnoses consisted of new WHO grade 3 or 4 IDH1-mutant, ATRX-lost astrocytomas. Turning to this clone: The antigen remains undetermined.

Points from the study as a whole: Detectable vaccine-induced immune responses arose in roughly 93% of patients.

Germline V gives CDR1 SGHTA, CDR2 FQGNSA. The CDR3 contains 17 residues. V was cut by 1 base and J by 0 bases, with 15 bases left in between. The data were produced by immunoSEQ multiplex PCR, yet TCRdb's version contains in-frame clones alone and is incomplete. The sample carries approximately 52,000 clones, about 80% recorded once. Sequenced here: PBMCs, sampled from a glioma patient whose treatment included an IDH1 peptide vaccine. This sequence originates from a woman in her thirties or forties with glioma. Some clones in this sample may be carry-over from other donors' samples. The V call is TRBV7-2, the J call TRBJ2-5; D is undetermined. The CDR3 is CASSLGVDGLYQETQYF. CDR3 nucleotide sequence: TGTGCCAGCAGCTTAGGAGTCGACGGCCTTTACCAAGAGACCCAGTACTTC.